These 9 T cell receptor beta chains originate from one sample sequenced in a study of CD8 T cells in ankylosing spondylitis (dated by TCRdb to about 2017). These receptors are not linked to any known antigen. General findings and caveats noted by the study authors: A TCR beta motif made up of about eight highly homologous amino acid variants appeared to be characteristic of blood from ankylosing spondylitis patients.

Preparation of the library involved 5' RACE. The sample was run on an Illumina HiSeq 2500. TCRdb trimmed the raw reads at Q25, called clones with MiXCR and kept productive beta chains. Each record represents a unique CDR3 protein, reported with the most common genes and DNA among its rows. The sample yields about 460,000 distinct CDR3 sequences; about 5.4% were counted once. The ten largest make up around 3.5% of the sample. The specimen was blood, either unsorted or a sorted T cell fraction (not recorded which). The receptor source for this set is a male donor with ankylosing spondylitis.

This clonotype came up many times. The chain couples TRBV20-1 to TRBJ2-7; 11 bases are shared with TRBD2. CDR3 length: 12 residues. V trimming: 8 bases; J trimming: 5 bases; junction bases outside the gene matches: 5. In germline, CDR1 is DFQATT, CDR2 SNEGSKA (reference sequence). The CDR3 region has the DNA TGCAGTCTAGCGGGAGGTCTGGACGAGCAGTACTTC. Its translation: CSLAGGLDEQYF.

This clonotype was counted a few times. The chain couples TRBV5-1 to TRBJ2-5, with 8 bases aligning to TRBD1. V shed 5 bases, J shed 5 bases, and the junction held 8 bases outside the gene matches. Germline CDR1 reads SGHRS; CDR2 reads YFSETQ. The CDR3 extends over 14 amino acids. CDR3 nucleotide sequence: TGCGCCAGCAGAGGGACAGGTCTTTGGGAGACCCAGTACTTC. As protein: CASRGTGLWETQYF.

This clonotype appeared many times. This chain connects TRBV29-1 to TRBJ1-1; possible D gene TRBD1, 6 bases. V lost 3 bases, J lost 3 bases, and 11 bases lay in between. The germline CDR1 and CDR2 sequences are SQVTM and ANQGSEA. This CDR3 region has 13 residues. The CDR3 region has the DNA TGCAGCGTTGAGGGGAACAGGGACACTGAAGCTTTCTTT. It translates to CSVEGNRDTEAFF.

This clonotype appeared many times. This chain joins TRBV4-3 and TRBJ2-7; 8 nucleotides match TRBD1. This CDR3 contains 14 residues. After removal of 0 bases from V and 7 bases from J, the junction contained 5 bases not matched to a gene. CDR1 and CDR2 from the germline V gene are LGHNA and YSLEER. CDR3 coding DNA: TGCGCCAGCAGCCAAGAAGGACAGGGAGATGAGCAGTACTTC. Its protein is CASSQEGQGDEQYF.

This clonotype has a count of ten or more. The CDR3 nucleotides read TGTGCCGGCGGGACAGCCTCCTACGAGCAGTACTTC. Translated, it gives CAGGTASYEQYF. The chain uses TRBV6-2 or TRBV6-3 and TRBJ2-7; perhaps TRBD1 as D (7 bases). The CDR3 has 12 amino acids. CDR1 MNHEY and CDR2 SVGEGT come from the germline V gene. Trimming cost V 11 bases and J 0 bases, with 11 bases left between them.

This clonotype occurred many times. This chain joins TRBV4-1 and TRBJ2-2, with D unresolved. V was cut by 1 base and J by 3 bases, with 6 bases left in between. This CDR3 contains 14 residues. Germline CDR1 and CDR2: MGHRA and YSYEKL. CDR3: CASSQVQHTGELFF. In nucleotides, the CDR3 is TGCGCCAGCAGCCAAGTACAGCACACCGGGGAGCTGTTTTTT.

This clonotype was observed many times. The rearrangement links TRBV29-1 to TRBJ1-1; possibly TRBD1 for D (5 bases). CDR1 and CDR2 (germline): SQVTM, ANQGSEA. The CDR3 loop spans 11 amino acids. V dropped 4 bases and J dropped 10 bases, with 13 bases sitting between them. The CDR3 spells CSVGTGARAFF. The DNA for the CDR3 is TGCAGCGTTGGAACAGGAGCTAGAGCTTTCTTT.

This clonotype was recorded at least ten times. The V and J genes are TRBV9 and TRBJ1-1; possible D gene TRBD1, 5 bases. V was trimmed by 7 bases and J by 1 base, leaving 11 bases between them. The germline gives CDR1 SGDLS, CDR2 YYNGEE. This CDR3 spans 13 amino acids. In DNA, the CDR3 is TGTGCCAGCGCGGAGGGGCCGAACACTGAAGCTTTCTTT. Translating it yields CASAEGPNTEAFF.

To note about this clonotype: This could be a read error, since a much larger clone is one nucleotide away. This likely comes from a read error, as the CDR3 has no conserved phenylalanine or tryptophan at its end. The genes are TRBV5-1 and TRBJ2-7; 9 bases are a match to TRBD1. Trimming removed 5 bases from V and 5 bases from J; junction bases left unmatched: 11. This CDR3 spans 15 amino acids. The V gene's germline CDR1 is SGHRS and CDR2 YFSETQ. The CDR3 here is CASSWQGQGLNEQYS. The CDR3 coding sequence is TGCGCCAGCAGTTGGCAGGGACAGGGCTTGAACGAGCAGTACTCC.